The 5 T cell receptor beta chains in this list originate from one sample, sequenced in a study of blood T cell repertoires in COVID-19. Sequencing used immunoSEQ multiplex PCR; TCRdb keeps in-frame clones, though not all of them. The sample consists of around 290,000 clones, 80% to 90% of them appearing once. Material for sequencing was peripheral blood. All receptors derive from a man in his forties with acute or convalescent COVID-19.

The rearrangement joins TRBV5-1 to TRBJ1-1; D is undetermined. Per germline, CDR1 SGHRS and CDR2 YFSETQ. Trimming removed 0 bases at V and 1 base at J, with 7 bases between. This CDR3 has 14 amino acids. The CDR3 nucleotides are TGCGCCAGCAGCTTGGAAACAAGGAACACTGAAGCTTTCTTT. Its translation is CASSLETRNTEAFF.

V gene TRBV14 combines with J gene TRBJ1-4; D not certain. This CDR3 region has 16 residues. The germline V gene encodes CDR1 SGHDN and CDR2 FVKESK. V lost 4 bases and J 1 base, leaving 13 bases between the germline ends. CDR3 sequence reads: CASSPLIGVTNEKLFF. The CDR3 DNA sequence: TGTGCCAGCAGCCCCTTGATCGGGGTAACTAATGAAAAACTGTTTTTT.

On this clone itself: One junction end does not reproduce the germline sequence, and a read error may be involved. The V and J genes are TRBV19 and TRBJ1-1, with TRBD1 matching 7 bases. The CDR3 contains 13 residues. CDR1 is LNHDA, CDR2 SQIVND, per germline (reference sequence). In DNA, the CDR3 is TGTGCCAGTAGTTCACAGGGGAACGCTGAAGCTTTCTTT. This translates into CASSSQGNAEAFF.

The chain has TRBV24-1 and TRBJ1-2, with D perhaps TRBD1 (6 bases). The CDR3 covers 15 residues. V was cut by 4 bases and J by 4 bases, with 15 bases left in between. Per the germline V gene, CDR1 is KGHDR and CDR2 is SFDVKD. The CDR3 sequence is CATSDSDSFAYGYTF. In DNA, the CDR3 is TGTGCCACCAGTGACTCGGACAGCTTTGCCTATGGCTACACCTTC.

The V and J genes are TRBV6-2 or TRBV6-3 and TRBJ1-5; 8 positions match TRBD1. Germline CDR1 is MNHEY and CDR2 is SVGEGT. The length of the CDR3 is 15 residues. V lost 6 bases and J lost 7; bases outside the gene matches: 11. The CDR3 DNA reads TGTGCCAGCAGCTCTACGACAGGGGTAAACCAGCCCCAGCATTTT. Protein product: CASSSTTGVNQPQHF.